This T cell receptor (beta chain) was found in a study of beta chain features in type 1 diabetes. Concerning this clone: Its antigen is unidentified.

Study findings and constraints: Shorter TCRB CDR3s, moderately but significantly so, were found in Type 1 diabetes patients in all four CD4+ subsets.

As every portion of the isolated RNA was reverse transcribed, the sequencing read expressed TCRB transcripts. TCRdb's copy holds only in-frame clones and misses some; the assay was immunoSEQ multiplex PCR. The table includes about 25,000 clones, more than 65% detected once. V shed 3 bases, J shed 5 bases, and the junction held 8 bases outside the gene matches. CDR3 length: 16 residues. Germline V CDR1 and CDR2: LNHDA, SQIVND (reference sequence). Sequencing was carried out using stem cell memory CD4+ T cells from blood. This receptor was obtained from a woman aged 35 to 49 with type 1 diabetes. V gene TRBV19 combines with J gene TRBJ1-5, with 9 bases that match TRBD1. The CDR3 region is CASSIGTGPIDQPQHF. In DNA form, the CDR3 reads TGTGCCAGTAGTATTGGGACAGGGCCGATCGATCAGCCCCAGCATTTT.